The T cell receptor (beta chain) described here comes from a study of beta chain features in type 1 diabetes. In the study overall: Age, gender and cell yields were alike across patients and healthy donors. Examination of sorted cells across all samples involved about 100,000,000 cells. Overall study results and limits: Sampled from patients, naive, central memory and Treg TCRB repertoires appeared more similar than those sampled from healthy donors. A moderate, significant TCRB CDR3 shortening appeared in type 1 diabetes across four CD4+ subsets.

This clone appeared a few times. The antigen is unknown. The V gene's germline CDR1 is ENHRY and CDR2 SYGVKD. V lost 11 bases and J lost 7, with 18 bases in between. The CDR3 length is 13 residues. Expressed TCRB transcripts were sequenced after all isolated RNA was converted to cDNA. Repertoires were generated with immunoSEQ multiplex PCR, while TCRdb's copy carries only in-frame clones and drops some. The table records about 700,000 clones, roughly 12% of them present only once. The source of this sequence is a man aged 18 to 30 with type 1 diabetes. The sequenced sample was naive CD4+ T cells from blood. V gene TRBV10-3 combines with J gene TRBJ2-1; D possibly corresponds to TRBD1 (7 bases). The CDR3 nucleotides read TGTGCCGTAAGACAGGGAGGTTTGAATGAGCAGTTCTTC. This encodes CAVRQGGLNEQFF.